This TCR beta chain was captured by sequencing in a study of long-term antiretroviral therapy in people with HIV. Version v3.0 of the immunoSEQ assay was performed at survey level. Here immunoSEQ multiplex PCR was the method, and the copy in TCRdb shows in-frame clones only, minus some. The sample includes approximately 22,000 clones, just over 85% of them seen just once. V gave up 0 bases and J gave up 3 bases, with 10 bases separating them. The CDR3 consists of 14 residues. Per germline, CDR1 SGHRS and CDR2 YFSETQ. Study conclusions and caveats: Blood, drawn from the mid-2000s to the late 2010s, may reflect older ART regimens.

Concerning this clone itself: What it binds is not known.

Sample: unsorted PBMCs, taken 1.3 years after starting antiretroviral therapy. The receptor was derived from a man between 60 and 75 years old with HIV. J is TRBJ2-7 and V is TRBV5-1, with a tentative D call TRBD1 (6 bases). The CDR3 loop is CASSLDRAYYEQYF. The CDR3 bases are TGCGCCAGCAGCTTGGACAGGGCCTACTACGAGCAGTACTTC.